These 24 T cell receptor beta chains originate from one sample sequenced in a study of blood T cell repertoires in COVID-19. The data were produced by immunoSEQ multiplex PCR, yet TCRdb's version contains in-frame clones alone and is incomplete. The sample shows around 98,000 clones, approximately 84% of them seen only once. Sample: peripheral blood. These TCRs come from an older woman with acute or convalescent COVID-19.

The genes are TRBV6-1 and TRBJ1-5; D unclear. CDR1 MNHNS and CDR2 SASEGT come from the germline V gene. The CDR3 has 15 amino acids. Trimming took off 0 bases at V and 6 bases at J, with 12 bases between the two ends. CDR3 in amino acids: CASSEAEGSGQPQHF. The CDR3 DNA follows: TGTGCCAGCAGTGAAGCGGAGGGTTCCGGTCAGCCCCAGCATTTT.

The CDR3 DNA reads TGTGCCAGCAGCTTATGGGCGGGGGTTTACAATGAGCAGTTCTTC. This sequence encodes CASSLWAGVYNEQFF. The V gene is TRBV11-2, the J gene TRBJ2-1, with 7 bases identical to TRBD2. CDR3 length equals 15 residues. J was trimmed by 4 bases and V by 2 bases; bases with no gene match: 5. Germline CDR1 and CDR2: SGHAT and FQNNGV. The variable domain in full, completed from reference TRBV11-2 and TRBJ2-1, reads EAGVAQSPRYKIIEKRQSVAFWCNPISGHATLYWYQQILGQGPKLLIQFQNNGVVDDSQLPKDRFSAERLKGVDSTLKIQPAKLEDSAVYLCASSLWAGVYNEQFFGPGTRLTVL.

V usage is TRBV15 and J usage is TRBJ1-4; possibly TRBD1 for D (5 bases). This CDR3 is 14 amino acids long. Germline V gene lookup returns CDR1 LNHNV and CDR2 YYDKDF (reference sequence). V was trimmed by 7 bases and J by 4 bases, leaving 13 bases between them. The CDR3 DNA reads TGTGCCACCACACCACAGGCGAATAATGAAAAACTGTTTTTT. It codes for CATTPQANNEKLFF.

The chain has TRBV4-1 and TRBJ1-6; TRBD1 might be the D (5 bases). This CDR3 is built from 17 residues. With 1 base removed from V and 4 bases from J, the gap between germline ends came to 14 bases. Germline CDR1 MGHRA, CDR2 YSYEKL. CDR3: CASSQGLDSPYNSPLHF. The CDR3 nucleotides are TGCGCCAGCAGCCAAGGTCTTGACAGTCCATATAATTCACCCCTCCACTTT.

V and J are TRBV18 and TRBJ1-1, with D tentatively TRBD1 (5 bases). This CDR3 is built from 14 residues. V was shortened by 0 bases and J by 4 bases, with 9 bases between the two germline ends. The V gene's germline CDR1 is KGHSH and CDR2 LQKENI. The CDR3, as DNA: TGTGCCAGCTCACCACCGACAGCACTCACTGAAGCTTTCTTT. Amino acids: CASSPPTALTEAFF. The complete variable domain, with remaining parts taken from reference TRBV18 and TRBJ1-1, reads NAGVMQNPRHLVRRRGQEARLRCSPMKGHSHVYWYRQLPEEGLKFMVYLQKENIIDESGMPKERFSAEFPKEGPSILRIQQVVRGDSAAYFCASSPPTALTEAFFGQGTRLTVV.

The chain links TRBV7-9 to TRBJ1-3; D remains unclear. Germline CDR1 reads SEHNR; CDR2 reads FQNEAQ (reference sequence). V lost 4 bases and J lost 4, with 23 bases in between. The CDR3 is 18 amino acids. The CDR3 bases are TGTGCCAGCAGCTCCCAGCTTTCTGGAGACCCCGCGGGAAACACCATATATTTT. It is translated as CASSSQLSGDPAGNTIYF.

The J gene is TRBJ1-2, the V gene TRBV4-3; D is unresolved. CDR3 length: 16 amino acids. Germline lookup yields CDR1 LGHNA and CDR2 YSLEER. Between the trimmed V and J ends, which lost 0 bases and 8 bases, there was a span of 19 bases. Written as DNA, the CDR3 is TGCGCCAGCAGCCAAGATCCCCTGGGAGGGTCTGGCGGCTACACCTTC. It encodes CASSQDPLGGSGGYTF.

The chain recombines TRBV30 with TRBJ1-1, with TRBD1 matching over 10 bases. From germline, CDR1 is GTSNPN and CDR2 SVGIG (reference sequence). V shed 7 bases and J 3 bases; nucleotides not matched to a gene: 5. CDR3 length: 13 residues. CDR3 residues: CASRDRGYTEAFF. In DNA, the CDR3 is TGTGCCTCCCGGGACAGGGGTTACACTGAAGCTTTCTTT. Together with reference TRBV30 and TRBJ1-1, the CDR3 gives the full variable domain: SQTIHQWPATLVQPVGSPLSLECTVEGTSNPNLYWYRQAAGRGLQLLFYSVGIGQISSEVPQNLSASRPQDRQFILSSKKLLLSDSGFYLCASRDRGYTEAFFGQGTRLTVV.

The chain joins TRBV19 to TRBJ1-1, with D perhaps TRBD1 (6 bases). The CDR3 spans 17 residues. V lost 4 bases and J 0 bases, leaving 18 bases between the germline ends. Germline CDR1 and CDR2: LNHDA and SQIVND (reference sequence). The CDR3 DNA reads TGTGCCAGTAGTAAATTAGGGACGGGACACCTGAACACTGAAGCTTTCTTT. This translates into CASSKLGTGHLNTEAFF.

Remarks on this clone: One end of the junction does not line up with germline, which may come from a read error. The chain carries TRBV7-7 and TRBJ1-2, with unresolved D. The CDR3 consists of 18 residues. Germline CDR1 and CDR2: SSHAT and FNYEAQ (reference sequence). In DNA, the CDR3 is TGTGCTAGCAGCTTAGTGGGTGGTTTTAGAGGGTCTAACTATGGCTACACCTTC. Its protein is CASSLVGGFRGSNYGYTF.

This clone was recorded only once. In DNA, the CDR3 is TGCAGCGTTCAAACAGTGGTCGGTGGTCCCAGAAATGAAAAACTGTTTTTT. It encodes CSVQTVVGGPRNEKLFF. The rearrangement joins TRBV29-1 to TRBJ1-4; no firm D call. The CDR3 length is 17 residues. Germline V gene data show CDR1 as SQVTM and CDR2 as ANQGSEA. Deletions cut 5 bases from V and 5 bases from J, with 24 bases between.

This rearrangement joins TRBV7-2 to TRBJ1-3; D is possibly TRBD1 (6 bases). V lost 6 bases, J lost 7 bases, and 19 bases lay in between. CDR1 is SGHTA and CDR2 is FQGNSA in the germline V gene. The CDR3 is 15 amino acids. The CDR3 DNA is TGTGCCAGCAGTTCAGAGGCCAGGGGCGGTAACACCATATATTTT. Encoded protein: CASSSEARGGNTIYF.

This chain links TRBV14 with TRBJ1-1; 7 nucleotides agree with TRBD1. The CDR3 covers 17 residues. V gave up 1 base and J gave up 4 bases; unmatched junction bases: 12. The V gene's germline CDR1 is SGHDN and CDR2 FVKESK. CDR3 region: CASSQARQGHGFTEAFF. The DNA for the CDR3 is TGTGCCAGCAGCCAAGCCCGACAGGGACACGGGTTCACTGAAGCTTTCTTT.

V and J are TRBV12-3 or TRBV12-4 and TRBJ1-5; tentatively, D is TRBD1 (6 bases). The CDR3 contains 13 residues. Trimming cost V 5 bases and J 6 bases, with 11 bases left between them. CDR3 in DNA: TGTGCCAGCAGTATACAGGGTGGTCAGCCCCAGCATTTT. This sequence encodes CASSIQGGQPQHF.

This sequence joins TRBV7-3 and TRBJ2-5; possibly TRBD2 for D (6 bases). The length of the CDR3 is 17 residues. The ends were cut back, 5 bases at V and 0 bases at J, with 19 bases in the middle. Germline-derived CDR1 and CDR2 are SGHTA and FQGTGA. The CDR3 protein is CASSPGLGTSYQETQYF. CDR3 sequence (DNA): TGTGCCAGCAGCCCTGGTCTTGGGACTTCGTACCAAGAGACCCAGTACTTC.

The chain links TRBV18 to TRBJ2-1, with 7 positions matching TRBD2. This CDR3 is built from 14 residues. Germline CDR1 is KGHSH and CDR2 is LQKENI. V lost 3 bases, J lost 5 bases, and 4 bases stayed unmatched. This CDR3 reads CASSPPGLNNEQFF. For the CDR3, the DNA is TGTGCCAGCTCACCCCCGGGACTAAACAATGAGCAGTTCTTC.

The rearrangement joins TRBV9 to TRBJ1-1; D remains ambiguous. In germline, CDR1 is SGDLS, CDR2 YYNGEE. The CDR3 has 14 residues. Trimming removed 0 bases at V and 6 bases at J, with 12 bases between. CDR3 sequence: CASSVVVSISEAFF. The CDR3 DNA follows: TGTGCCAGCAGCGTAGTAGTGTCAATCTCTGAAGCTTTCTTT.

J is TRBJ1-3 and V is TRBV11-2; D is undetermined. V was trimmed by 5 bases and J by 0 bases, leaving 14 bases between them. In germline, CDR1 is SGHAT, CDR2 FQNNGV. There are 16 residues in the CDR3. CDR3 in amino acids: CASSQAGYFSGNTIYF. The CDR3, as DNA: TGTGCCAGCAGCCAGGCAGGTTACTTCTCTGGAAACACCATATATTTT.

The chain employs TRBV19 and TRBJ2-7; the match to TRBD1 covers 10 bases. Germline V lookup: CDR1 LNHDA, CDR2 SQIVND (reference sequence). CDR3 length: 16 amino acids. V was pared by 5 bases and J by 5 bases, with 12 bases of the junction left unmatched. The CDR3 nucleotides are TGTGCCAGTAGTTCGCTACCGGGACAGGGGAGGGACGAGCAGTACTTC. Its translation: CASSSLPGQGRDEQYF.

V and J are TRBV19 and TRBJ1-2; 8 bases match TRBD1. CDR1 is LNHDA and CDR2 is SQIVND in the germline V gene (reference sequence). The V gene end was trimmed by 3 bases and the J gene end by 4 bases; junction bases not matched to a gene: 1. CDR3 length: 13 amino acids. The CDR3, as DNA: TGTGCCAGTAGTATGGACAGGGCCTATGGCTACACCTTC. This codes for CASSMDRAYGYTF.

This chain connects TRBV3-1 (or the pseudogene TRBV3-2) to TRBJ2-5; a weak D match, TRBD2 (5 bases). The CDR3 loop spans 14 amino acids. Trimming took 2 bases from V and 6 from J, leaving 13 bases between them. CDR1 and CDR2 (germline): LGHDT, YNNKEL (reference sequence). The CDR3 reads CASSQLWTEQTQYF. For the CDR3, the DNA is TGTGCCAGCAGCCAATTGTGGACTGAACAGACCCAGTACTTC.

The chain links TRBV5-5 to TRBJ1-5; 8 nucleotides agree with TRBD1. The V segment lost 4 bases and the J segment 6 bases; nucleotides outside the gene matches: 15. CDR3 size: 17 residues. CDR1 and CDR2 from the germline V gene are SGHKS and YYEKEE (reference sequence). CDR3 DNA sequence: TGTGCCAGCAGCCCGGGAGCGGGACAGGTTCAACTTCAGCCCCAGCATTTT. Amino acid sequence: CASSPGAGQVQLQPQHF.

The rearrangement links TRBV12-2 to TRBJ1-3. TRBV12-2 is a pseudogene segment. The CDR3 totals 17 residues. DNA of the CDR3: TGTGCAAGTCGCTCCGGAGCTAGGCTAAGCTCTGGAAACACCATATATTTT. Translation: CASRSGARLSSGNTIYF.

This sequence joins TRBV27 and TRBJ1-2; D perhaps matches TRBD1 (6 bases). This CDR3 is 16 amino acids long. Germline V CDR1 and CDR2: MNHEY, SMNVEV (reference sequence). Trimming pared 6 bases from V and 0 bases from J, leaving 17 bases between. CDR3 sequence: CASRRGASPSNYGYTF. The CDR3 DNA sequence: TGTGCCAGCAGGCGGGGGGCCTCTCCCTCTAACTATGGCTACACCTTC.